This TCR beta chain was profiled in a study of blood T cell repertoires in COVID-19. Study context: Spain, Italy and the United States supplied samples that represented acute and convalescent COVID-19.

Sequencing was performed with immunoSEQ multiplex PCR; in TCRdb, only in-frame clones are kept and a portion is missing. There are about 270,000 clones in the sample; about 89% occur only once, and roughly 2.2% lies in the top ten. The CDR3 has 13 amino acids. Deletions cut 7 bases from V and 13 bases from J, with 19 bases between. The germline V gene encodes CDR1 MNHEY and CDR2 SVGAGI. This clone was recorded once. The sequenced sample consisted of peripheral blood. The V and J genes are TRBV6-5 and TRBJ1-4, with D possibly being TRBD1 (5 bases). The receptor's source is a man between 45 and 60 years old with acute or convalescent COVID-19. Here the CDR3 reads CASTATEDSPLFF. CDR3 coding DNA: TGTGCCAGCACCGCGACGGAAGACAGCCCACTGTTTTTT.